This entry features one TCR beta chain sequence. This entry belongs to a study of cytomegalovirus exposure and HLA in healthy donors. Germline V gives CDR1 MDHEN, CDR2 SYDVKM. The CDR3 is 13 residues long. The V end was cut by 1 base, the J end by 9 bases, with 10 bases between. Clones were sequenced by immunoSEQ multiplex PCR, and TCRdb holds only the in-frame ones, with some missing. Here the sample spans tens of thousands of clones, almost 85% being singletons. The rearrangement joins TRBV28 to TRBJ2-1; D is uncertain. Sequenced: PBMCs. The receptor's source is a woman between 18 and 30 years old in good health and CMV-seropositive. The CDR3 here is CASSLSQFVEQFF. The CDR3 DNA is TGTGCCAGCAGTTTATCACAGTTCGTTGAGCAGTTCTTC.